This TCR beta chain was captured by sequencing in a study of T cell repertoires in ileal Crohn's disease. The length of the CDR3 is 15 residues. V was clipped by 2 bases and J by 0 bases, with 10 bases between them. Germline V gene data show CDR1 as SGDLS and CDR2 as YYNGEE. With respect to this clone: Other DNA sequences in this sample translate to the same CDR3.

Sequencing was performed with immunoSEQ multiplex PCR; in TCRdb, only in-frame clones are kept and a portion is missing. The sample lists 15,000 to 20,000 clones; approximately 70% were seen once. The TCR comes from an adult with Crohn's disease. The rearrangement links TRBV9 to TRBJ2-3, with D perhaps TRBD1 (5 bases). Sequenced: ileal tissue. CDR3 sequence (DNA): TGTGCCAGCAGCGTGGGGCGGCCCAGCACAGATACGCAGTATTTT. Its protein product is CASSVGRPSTDTQYF. The whole variable domain, filled in from reference TRBV9 and TRBJ2-3, reads DSGVTQTPKHLITATGQRVTLRCSPRSGDLSVYWYQQSLDQGLQFLIQYYNGEERAKGNILERFSAQQFPDLHSELNLSSLELGDSALYFCASSVGRPSTDTQYFGPGTRLTVL.